The 3 T cell receptor beta chains reported below all come from one sample, sequenced in a study of cytomegalovirus exposure and HLA in healthy donors. Primers: 60 Vbeta forward and 13 Jbeta reverse. Assay used: immunoSEQ multiplex PCR; TCRdb lists only in-frame clones, some missing. There are approximately 200,000 clones in the sample; 79% occur only once, and over 1.5% lies in the top ten. Sample: PBMCs. The receptors here all came from a girl between 10 and 17 years old in good health and CMV-seropositive.

The sample holds a few counts of this clone. V usage is TRBV29-1 and J usage is TRBJ1-1; D perhaps matches TRBD1 (5 bases). Germline loops: CDR1 SQVTM, CDR2 ANQGSEA. V was pared by 5 bases and J by 3 bases, with 13 bases between. The CDR3 has 13 residues. CDR3 sequence reads: CSVRPLGDTEAFF. The CDR3 DNA sequence: TGCAGCGTTAGACCCCTAGGGGACACTGAAGCTTTCTTT.

The rearrangement joins TRBV5-8 to TRBJ2-7; D is possibly TRBD1 (6 bases). Germline V CDR1 and CDR2: SGHTS, YDEGEE. This CDR3 has 14 residues. V gave up 0 bases and J gave up 4 bases, with 11 bases separating them. Here the CDR3 reads CASSLVGATYEQYF. The CDR3 bases are TGTGCCAGCAGCTTGGTGGGGGCGACGTACGAGCAGTACTTC.

The chain combines TRBV7-2 with TRBJ1-2; TRBD1 matches at 10 bases. V was clipped by 5 bases and J by 8 bases; unmatched bases: 5. This CDR3 comprises 13 residues. CDR1 and CDR2 from the germline V gene are SGHTA and FQGNSA. The CDR3 sequence: CASSRQGAGGYTF. The CDR3 coding sequence is TGTGCCAGCAGCCGACAGGGGGCGGGAGGCTACACCTTC.